Listed below are T cell receptor beta chains from one sample, sequenced in a study of control samples from healthy donors and cancer patients. TCRdb's copy holds only in-frame clones and misses some; the assay was immunoSEQ multiplex PCR. The table has just over 80,000 clones, around 94% seen once. What was sequenced was blood. The receptors stem from a young woman in good health. Both conserved end residues are part of each CDR3.

TRBV10-1	19	TRBJ2-1	CASPTGTSGGRPPHNEQFF
TRBV19	13	TRBJ1-1	CASSVDRVMGAFF
TRBV6-2/TRBV6-3	14	TRBJ2-3	CASSYPVRKDTQYF
TRBV18	14	TRBJ2-5	CASSPAGGGETQYF
TRBV20-1	14	TRBJ1-1	CSASSATGFAEAFF
TRBV5-1	17	TRBJ2-5	CASSLAMGGRRRETQYF
TRBV6-6	15	TRBJ2-7	CASSLKARGSYEQYF
TRBV6-2/TRBV6-3	17	TRBJ2-3	CASGPRPVHIITDTQYF
TRBV5-8	14	TRBJ1-5	CASSPQWLNQPQHF
TRBV6-5	12	TRBJ1-2	CATSGENYGYTF
TRBV28	15	TRBJ1-4	CASSLVFTRGEKLFF
TRBV6-6	14	TRBJ1-1	CASSYSGQPHEAFF
TRBV28	14	TRBJ1-1	CASSLQGLNTEAFF
TRBV15	16	TRBJ2-7	CATSREKLLGGGEQYF
TRBV28	12	TRBJ1-2	CASSLRGYGYTF
TRBV6-4	16	TRBJ2-3	CASSEGQAAGADTQYF
TRBV11-2	14	TRBJ1-1	CASSLASGKSEAFF
TRBV25-1	13	TRBJ2-5	CASSEVGGETQYF
TRBV6-4	16	TRBJ2-2	CASSDSGLAGAGELFF
TRBV5-4	14	TRBJ1-1	CASSLGTKNTEAFF
TRBV9	15	TRBJ2-7	CASSNPGQGTYEQYF
TRBV21-1	16	TRBJ1-2	CASSKDRTGKSYGYTF
TRBV4-2	15	TRBJ2-5	CASSQDRGGQETQYF
TRBV9	18	TRBJ2-2	CASSDRDTGRGNTGELFF
TRBV20-1	11	TRBJ2-7	CSARARVGQYF
TRBV5-1	14	TRBJ2-7	CASSLGTSGDEQYF
TRBV2	14	TRBJ1-2	CASLIRQGAYGYTF
TRBV15	15	TRBJ1-6	CATSRAAQGALPLHF
TRBV2	16	TRBJ2-3	CAGSSGGGRGTDTQYF
TRBV5-6	13	TRBJ2-5	CASSSDRVETQYF
TRBV19	14	TRBJ1-6	CASTRPGGGSPLHF
TRBV11-2	14	TRBJ2-7	CASIPPSGLYGQYF
TRBV28	16	TRBJ1-6	CASSYGQGATQSPLHF
TRBV28	13	TRBJ1-2	CASSLLIGFGYTF
TRBV11-2	15	TRBJ2-7	CASSPPGGEGYEQYF
TRBV11-2	19	TRBJ2-6	CASSLTARGVFSGANVLTF
TRBV2	15	TRBJ2-2	CASSEEPLLTGELFF